The 21 T cell receptor beta chains reported below all come from one sample, sequenced in a study of CD8 T cells in ankylosing spondylitis. Findings and caveats of the study: One TCR beta motif, made up of seven to nine highly homologous variants, appeared characteristic of ankylosing spondylitis blood.

A single record per CDR3 protein comes from TCRdb applying MiXCR to the 5' RACE reads. This sample has fewer than 750,000 distinct CDR3 sequences, with about 20% found just once. Their antigen targets remain unknown. Sequenced material: blood, either unsorted or a sorted T cell fraction (not recorded which). The receptors shown here come from a male donor with ankylosing spondylitis.

This rearrangement joins TRBV6-2 or TRBV6-3 to TRBJ1-1, with 9 bases aligning to TRBD1. Germline lookup yields CDR1 MNHEY and CDR2 SVGEGT. V gave up 6 bases and J gave up 4 bases; unmatched junction bases: 3. There are 13 residues in the CDR3. The CDR3 bases are TGTGCCAGCAGGGACAGGGGTTTCACTGAAGCTTTCTTT. The encoded protein is CASRDRGFTEAFF.

This clonotype showed up just a few times. CDR3: CASSLEGGAYTQYF. As DNA, the CDR3 is TGCGCCAGCAGCTTGGAGGGGGGGGCGTATACGCAGTATTTT. The chain is built from TRBV5-1 and TRBJ2-3, with D possibly being TRBD2 (7 bases). With 0 bases removed from V and 7 bases from J, the gap between germline ends came to 12 bases. CDR1 and CDR2 from the germline V gene are SGHRS and YFSETQ. CDR3 length: 14 amino acids.

This clonotype has just a few counts. This chain joins TRBV4-2 and TRBJ1-2, with a possible D match to TRBD1 (6 bases). From germline, CDR1 is LGHNA and CDR2 YNFKEQ. Trimming took 0 bases from V and 6 from J, leaving 20 bases between them. The CDR3 runs 17 residues. The CDR3 region has the DNA TGTGCCAGCAGCCAAGATTCCCGAACCCGGCAGGGGAATGGCTACACCTTC. Residues: CASSQDSRTRQGNGYTF.

This clonotype was detected ten times or more. The chain joins TRBV7-9 to TRBJ1-1, with 7 bases aligning to TRBD1. This CDR3 is built from 13 residues. V shed 1 base, J shed 5 bases, and the junction held 1 base outside the gene matches. Germline CDR1 reads SEHNR; CDR2 reads FQNEAQ (reference sequence). This CDR3 reads CASSLVGQTEAFF. The CDR3 DNA reads as TGTGCCAGCAGCTTAGTGGGACAGACTGAAGCTTTCTTT.

This rearrangement joins TRBV29-1 to TRBJ2-5, with D perhaps TRBD1 (5 bases). Germline assignment: CDR1 SQVTM and CDR2 ANQGSEA. V lost 4 bases and J lost 5, with 20 bases in between. The CDR3 is made up of 15 amino acids. CDR3 amino acids: CSVAALQAIGETQYF. CDR3 DNA sequence: TGCAGCGTTGCGGCTCTACAGGCGATCGGGGAGACCCAGTACTTC.

This chain joins TRBV10-3 and TRBJ2-7, with TRBD1 identical over 7 bases. V lost 6 bases, J lost 2 bases, and 7 bases stayed unmatched. In germline, CDR1 is ENHRY, CDR2 SYGVKD. CDR3 length: 14 amino acids. CDR3 in DNA: TGTGCCATCAGATTTGACAGGGATACCTACGAGCAGTACTTC. Its translation: CAIRFDRDTYEQYF.

Note on this clonotype: Germline and junction disagree at one end, which may indicate a read error. This sequence joins TRBV5-1 and TRBJ2-2; no reliable D call. The CDR3 has 15 amino acids. CDR1 and CDR2 from the germline V gene are SGHRS and YFSETQ. The CDR3 nucleotides read TGCGCCAACAGCTCCCATCTCGCGAACACCGGGGAGCTGTTTTTT. This codes for CANSSHLANTGELFF.

The chain is built from TRBV5-5 and TRBJ2-2; 8 bases map to TRBD1. V shed 5 bases and J 1 base; nucleotides not matched to a gene: 4. The germline V gene has CDR1 SGHKS and CDR2 YYEKEE (reference sequence). The CDR3 totals 15 residues. This CDR3 reads CASSSDRGNTGELFF. The CDR3 region has the DNA TGTGCCAGCAGTTCCGACAGGGGGAACACCGGGGAGCTGTTTTTT.

This clonotype was counted between two and nine times. The chain is built from TRBV7-3 and TRBJ2-1; 7 nucleotides align to TRBD2. The V and J ends lost 0 bases and 13 bases, in that order; junction bases with no gene match: 3. There are 12 residues in the CDR3. Germline-derived CDR1 and CDR2 are SGHTA and FQGTGA. The CDR3 spells CASSLTGLVQFF. The DNA of the CDR3 is TGTGCCAGCAGCTTAACCGGACTAGTTCAGTTCTTC.

This clonotype was seen more than once but under ten times. The V call is TRBV4-2, the J call TRBJ2-1; maybe TRBD2 (6 bases). Germline-derived CDR1 and CDR2 are LGHNA and YNFKEQ. The CDR3 covers 13 residues. V was trimmed by 4 bases and J by 6 bases, leaving 10 bases between them. In nucleotides, the CDR3 is TGTGCCAGCAGCCCGGGACTTTCCAATGAGCAGTTCTTC. This codes for CASSPGLSNEQFF.

This clonotype was seen at least ten times. The chain uses TRBV5-5 and TRBJ1-2, with D hard to call. With 1 base removed from V and 6 bases from J, the gap between germline ends came to 10 bases. Germline V gene sequence: CDR1 SGHKS, CDR2 YYEKEE (reference sequence). The CDR3 has 13 amino acids. CDR3 nucleotides: TGTGCCAGCAGCTTGAGGGAGAGTCATGGCTACACCTTC. Its translation is CASSLRESHGYTF.

The gene calls are TRBV20-1 and TRBJ2-7; D might be TRBD2 (6 bases). Deletions cut 2 bases from V and 4 bases from J, with 15 bases between. Germline V CDR1 and CDR2: DFQATT, SNEGSKA (reference sequence). CDR3 size: 14 residues. CDR3: CSARPPWGEYEQYF. For the CDR3, the DNA is TGCAGTGCTAGACCCCCGTGGGGGGAGTACGAGCAGTACTTC.

The chain uses TRBV18 and TRBJ2-7, with D perhaps TRBD2 (5 bases). The CDR3 extends over 13 amino acids. CDR1 is KGHSH and CDR2 is LQKENI in the germline V gene. V lost 4 bases and J lost 7, with 14 bases in between. The CDR3 protein is CASSQGERREQYF. The CDR3 DNA is TGTGCCAGCTCACAGGGAGAGCGCAGGGAGCAGTACTTC. The variable domain in full, completed from reference TRBV18 and TRBJ2-7, reads NAGVMQNPRHLVRRRGQEARLRCSPMKGHSHVYWYRQLPEEGLKFMVYLQKENIIDESGMPKERFSAEFPKEGPSILRIQQVVRGDSAAYFCASSQGERREQYFGPGTRLTVT.

This clonotype occurred a few times. This rearrangement joins TRBV6-2 or TRBV6-3 to TRBJ1-1; D is ambiguous. CDR1 MNHEY and CDR2 SVGEGT come from the germline V gene. Trimming stripped 3 bases from V and 4 bases from J, with 9 bases between. CDR3 length: 13 amino acids. This chain's CDR3 is CASSYSARTEAFF. CDR3 sequence (DNA): TGTGCCAGCAGTTATTCGGCTCGCACTGAAGCTTTCTTT.

The V gene is TRBV28, the J gene TRBJ2-5, with 11 bases that match TRBD1. J was trimmed by 5 bases and V by 5 bases; bases with no gene match: 10. The CDR3 covers 16 residues. Germline CDR1 reads MDHEN; CDR2 reads SYDVKM. The CDR3 region is CASSPRDRGYVETQYF. The CDR3 DNA is TGTGCCAGCAGTCCCCGGGACAGGGGGTACGTGGAGACCCAGTACTTC.

The chain joins TRBV7-6 to TRBJ1-1; 10 nucleotides align to TRBD1. The V and J ends lost 5 bases and 5 bases, in that order; junction bases with no gene match: 11. There are 16 residues in the CDR3. The V gene's germline CDR1 is SGHVS and CDR2 FNYEAQ. The CDR3 nucleotides are TGTGCCAGCAGCAACAGACAGGGGGCAGTAGGTACTGAAGCTTTCTTT. Translated: CASSNRQGAVGTEAFF.

In its sample, this clonotype was seen once. The V call is TRBV12-3 or TRBV12-4, the J call TRBJ1-1; D unresolved. There are 15 residues in the CDR3. Trimming cost V 1 base and J 0 bases, with 9 bases left between them. CDR3 loop: CASSLVQALNTEAFF. The CDR3 DNA reads TGTGCCAGCAGTTTAGTCCAGGCCTTGAACACTGAAGCTTTCTTT.

A few counts support this clonotype. V and J are TRBV12-3 or TRBV12-4 and TRBJ2-1; 10 bases are shared with TRBD2. The CDR3 loop spans 15 amino acids. V shed 6 bases and J 8 bases; nucleotides not matched to a gene: 10. The CDR3 DNA sequence: TGTGCCAGCAGCCCTTTGGAGCGGGAGGGCGATGAGCAGTTCTTC. It is translated as CASSPLEREGDEQFF.

The chain recombines TRBV6-5 with TRBJ1-1, with no clear D. This CDR3 has 15 residues. V dropped 2 bases and J dropped 2 bases, with 12 bases sitting between them. Per germline, CDR1 MNHEY and CDR2 SVGAGI. The CDR3 DNA sequence: TGTGCCAGCAGTTACAAGCGGCAGGCCAACACTGAAGCTTTCTTT. Translated: CASSYKRQANTEAFF.

The chain links TRBV5-1 to TRBJ2-5; TRBD2 is a possible D gene (6 bases). Trimming left V 0 bases short and J 5 bases short, with 11 bases between. Germline loops: CDR1 SGHRS, CDR2 YFSETQ. The CDR3 consists of 14 residues. The CDR3 DNA reads TGCGCCAGCAGCTTGGCCGGAGGGACTGAGACCCAGTACTTC. It yields the protein CASSLAGGTETQYF.

The rearrangement uses TRBV24-1 and TRBJ2-1; TRBD1 matches at 10 bases. Per germline, CDR1 KGHDR and CDR2 SFDVKD. V lost 4 bases to trimming and J lost 8 bases; unmatched junction nucleotides: 7. The CDR3 consists of 15 residues. DNA for the CDR3: TGTGCCACCAGTGACCGACAGGGGGCTGGTGATGAGCAGTTCTTC. Amino acids: CATSDRQGAGDEQFF.